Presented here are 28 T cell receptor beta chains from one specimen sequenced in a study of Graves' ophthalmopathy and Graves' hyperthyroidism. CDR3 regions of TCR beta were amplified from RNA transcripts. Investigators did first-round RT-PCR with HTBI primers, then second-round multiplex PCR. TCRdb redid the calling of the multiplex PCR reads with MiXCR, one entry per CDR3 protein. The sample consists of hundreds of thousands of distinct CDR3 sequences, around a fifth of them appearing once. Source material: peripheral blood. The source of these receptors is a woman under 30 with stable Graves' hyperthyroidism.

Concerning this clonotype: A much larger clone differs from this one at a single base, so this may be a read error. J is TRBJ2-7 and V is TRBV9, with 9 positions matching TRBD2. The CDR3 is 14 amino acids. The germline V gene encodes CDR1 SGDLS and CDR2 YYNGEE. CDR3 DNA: TGTGCCATCAGCGTAGCAAGCGGGAGGACGCCGCAGTACTTC. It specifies CAISVASGRTPQYF.

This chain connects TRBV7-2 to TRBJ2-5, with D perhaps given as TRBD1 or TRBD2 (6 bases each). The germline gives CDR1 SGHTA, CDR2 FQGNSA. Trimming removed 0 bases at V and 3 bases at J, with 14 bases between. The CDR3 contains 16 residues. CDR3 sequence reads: CASSLARRGREETQYF. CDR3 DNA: TGTGCCAGCAGCTTAGCGCGACGGGGGCGAGAAGAGACCCAGTACTTC.

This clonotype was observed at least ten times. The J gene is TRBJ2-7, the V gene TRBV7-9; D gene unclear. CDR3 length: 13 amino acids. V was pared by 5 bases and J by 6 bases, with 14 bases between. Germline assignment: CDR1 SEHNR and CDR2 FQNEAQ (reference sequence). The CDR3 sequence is CASSILGPSEQYF. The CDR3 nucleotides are TGTGCCAGCAGCATCCTAGGGCCTAGCGAGCAGTACTTC.

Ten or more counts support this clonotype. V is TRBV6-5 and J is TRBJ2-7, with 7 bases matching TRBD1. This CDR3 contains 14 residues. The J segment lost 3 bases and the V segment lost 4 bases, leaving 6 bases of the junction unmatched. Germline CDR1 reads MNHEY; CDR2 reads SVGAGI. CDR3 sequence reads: CASSWNRGLYEQYF. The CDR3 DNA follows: TGTGCCAGCAGTTGGAACAGGGGCCTCTACGAGCAGTACTTC.

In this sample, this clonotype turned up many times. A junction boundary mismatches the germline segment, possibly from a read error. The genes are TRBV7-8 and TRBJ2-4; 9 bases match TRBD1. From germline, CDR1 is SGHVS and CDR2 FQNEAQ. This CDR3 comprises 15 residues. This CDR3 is CASSYGQGSENIKYF. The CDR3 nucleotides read TGTGCCAGCAGCTACGGACAGGGGTCGGAAAACATTAAGTACTTC.

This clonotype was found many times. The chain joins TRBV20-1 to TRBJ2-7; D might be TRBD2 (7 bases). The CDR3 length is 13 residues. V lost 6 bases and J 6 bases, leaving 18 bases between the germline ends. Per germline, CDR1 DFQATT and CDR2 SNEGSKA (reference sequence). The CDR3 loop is CSATQGGVSEQYF. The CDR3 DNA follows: TGCAGTGCCACACAAGGGGGGGTATCCGAGCAGTACTTC.

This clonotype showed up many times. CDR3 sequence reads: CASSEWGRFQETQYF. The CDR3 DNA reads TGTGCCAGCAGTGAATGGGGCAGGTTCCAAGAGACCCAGTACTTC. This chain joins TRBV2 and TRBJ2-5; D possibly corresponds to TRBD1 (5 bases). Trimming took off 2 bases at V and 1 base at J, with 11 bases between the two ends. CDR1 is SNHLY and CDR2 is FYNNEI in the germline V gene. The CDR3 totals 15 residues.

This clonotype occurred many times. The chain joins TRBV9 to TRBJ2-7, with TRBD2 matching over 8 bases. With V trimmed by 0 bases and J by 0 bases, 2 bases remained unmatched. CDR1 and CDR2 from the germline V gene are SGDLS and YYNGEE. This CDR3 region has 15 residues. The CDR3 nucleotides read TGTGCCAGCAGCGTAGGTAGCGGGGTCTCCTACGAGCAGTACTTC. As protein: CASSVGSGVSYEQYF.

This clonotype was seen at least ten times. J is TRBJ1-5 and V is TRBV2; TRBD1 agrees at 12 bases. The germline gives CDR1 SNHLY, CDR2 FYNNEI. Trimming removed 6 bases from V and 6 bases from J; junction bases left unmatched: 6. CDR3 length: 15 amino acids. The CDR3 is CASSGGQGAGQPQHF. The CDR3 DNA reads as TGTGCCAGCAGCGGGGGACAGGGGGCCGGTCAGCCCCAGCATTTT.

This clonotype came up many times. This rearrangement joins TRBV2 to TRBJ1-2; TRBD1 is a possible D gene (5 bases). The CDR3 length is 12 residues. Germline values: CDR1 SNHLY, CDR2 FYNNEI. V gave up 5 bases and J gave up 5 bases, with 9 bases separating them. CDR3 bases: TGTGCCAGCAGTAGGTCAGGGTATGGCTACACCTTC. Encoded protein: CASSRSGYGYTF.

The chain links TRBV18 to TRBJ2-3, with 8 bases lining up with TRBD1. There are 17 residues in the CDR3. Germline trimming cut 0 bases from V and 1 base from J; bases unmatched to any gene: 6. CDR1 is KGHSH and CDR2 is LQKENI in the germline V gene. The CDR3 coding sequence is TGTGCCAGCTCACCACCGAGACAGGGGCCCCGCACAGATACGCAGTATTTT. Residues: CASSPPRQGPRTDTQYF.

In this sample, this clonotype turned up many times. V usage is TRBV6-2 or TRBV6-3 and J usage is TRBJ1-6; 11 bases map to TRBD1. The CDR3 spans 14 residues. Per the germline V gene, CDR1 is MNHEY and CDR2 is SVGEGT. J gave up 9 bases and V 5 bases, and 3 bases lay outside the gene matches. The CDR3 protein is CASSRTGGPSPLHF. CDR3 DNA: TGTGCCAGCAGTCGGACAGGGGGCCCTTCACCCCTCCACTTT.

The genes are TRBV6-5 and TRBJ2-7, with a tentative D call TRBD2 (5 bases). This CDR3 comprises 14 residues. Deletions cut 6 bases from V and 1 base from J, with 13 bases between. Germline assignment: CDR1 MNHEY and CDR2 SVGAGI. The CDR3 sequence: CASSNSRRSYEQYF. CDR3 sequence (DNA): TGTGCCAGCAGCAACTCTAGGAGGTCCTACGAGCAGTACTTC.

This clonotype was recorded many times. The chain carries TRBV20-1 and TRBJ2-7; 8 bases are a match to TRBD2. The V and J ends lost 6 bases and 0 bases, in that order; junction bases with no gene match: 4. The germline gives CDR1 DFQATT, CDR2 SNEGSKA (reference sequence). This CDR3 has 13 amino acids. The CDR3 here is CSAGTRPSYEQYF. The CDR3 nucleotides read TGCAGTGCCGGGACTAGACCCTCCTACGAGCAGTACTTC.

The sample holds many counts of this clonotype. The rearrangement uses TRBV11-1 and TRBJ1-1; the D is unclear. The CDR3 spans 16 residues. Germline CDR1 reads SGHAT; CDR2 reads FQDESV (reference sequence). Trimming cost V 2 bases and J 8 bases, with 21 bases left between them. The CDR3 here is CASSLWSRELPTEAFF. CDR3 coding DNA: TGTGCCAGCAGCTTATGGAGTCGGGAACTCCCGACAGAAGCTTTCTTT.

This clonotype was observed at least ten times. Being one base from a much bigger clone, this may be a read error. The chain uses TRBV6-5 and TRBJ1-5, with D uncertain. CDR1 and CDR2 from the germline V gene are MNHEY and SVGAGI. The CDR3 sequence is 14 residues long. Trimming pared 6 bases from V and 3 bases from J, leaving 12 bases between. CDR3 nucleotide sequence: TGTGCCAGCAGGGTTTCTGAGATCAATCAGCCCCAGCATTTT. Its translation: CASRVSEINQPQHF.

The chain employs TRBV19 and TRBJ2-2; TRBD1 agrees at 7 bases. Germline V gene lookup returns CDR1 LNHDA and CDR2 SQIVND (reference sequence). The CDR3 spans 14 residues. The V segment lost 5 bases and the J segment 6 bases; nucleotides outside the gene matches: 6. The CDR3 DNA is TGTGCCAGTAGTCCAGGGGGAGTTGCCGGGGAGCTGTTTTTT. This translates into CASSPGGVAGELFF.

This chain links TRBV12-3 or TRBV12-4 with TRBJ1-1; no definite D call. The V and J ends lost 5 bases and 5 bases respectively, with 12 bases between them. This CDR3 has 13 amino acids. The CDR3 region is CASSPPLATEAFF. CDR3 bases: TGTGCCAGCAGTCCACCCTTAGCAACTGAAGCTTTCTTT.

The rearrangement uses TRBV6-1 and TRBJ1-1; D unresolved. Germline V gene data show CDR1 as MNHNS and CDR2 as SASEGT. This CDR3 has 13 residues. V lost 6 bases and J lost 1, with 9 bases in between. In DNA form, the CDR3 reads TGTGCCAGCAGAAACGTGAGGAACACTGAAGCTTTCTTT. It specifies CASRNVRNTEAFF.

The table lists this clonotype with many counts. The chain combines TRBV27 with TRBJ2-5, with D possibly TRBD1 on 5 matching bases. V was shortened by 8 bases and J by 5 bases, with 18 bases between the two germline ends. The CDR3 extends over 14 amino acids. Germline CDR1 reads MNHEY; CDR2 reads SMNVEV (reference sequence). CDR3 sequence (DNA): TGTGCCAGCGGGGCTTTAGACGGTCGGGAGACCCAGTACTTC. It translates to CASGALDGRETQYF.

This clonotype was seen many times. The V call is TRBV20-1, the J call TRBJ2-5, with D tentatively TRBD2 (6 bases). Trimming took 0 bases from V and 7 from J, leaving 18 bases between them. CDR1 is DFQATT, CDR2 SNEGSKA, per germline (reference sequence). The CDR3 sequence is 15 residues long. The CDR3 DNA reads TGCAGTGCTAGAGAGGGGGGACCGCGAAGTTGGACCCAGTACTTC. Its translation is CSAREGGPRSWTQYF.

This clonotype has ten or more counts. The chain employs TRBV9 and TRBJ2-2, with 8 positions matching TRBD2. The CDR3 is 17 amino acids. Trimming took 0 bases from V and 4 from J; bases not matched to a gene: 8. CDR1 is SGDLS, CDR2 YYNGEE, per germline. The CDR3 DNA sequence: TGTGCCAGCAGCGTAGGAAGTATAGCGGGAATCACCGGGGAGCTGTTTTTT. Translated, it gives CASSVGSIAGITGELFF.

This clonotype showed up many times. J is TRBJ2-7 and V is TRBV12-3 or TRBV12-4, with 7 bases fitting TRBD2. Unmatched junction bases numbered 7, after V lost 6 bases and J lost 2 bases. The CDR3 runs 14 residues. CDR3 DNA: TGTGCCAGCAGCCGACCGGGACTACCCTACGAGCAGTACTTC. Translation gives CASSRPGLPYEQYF.

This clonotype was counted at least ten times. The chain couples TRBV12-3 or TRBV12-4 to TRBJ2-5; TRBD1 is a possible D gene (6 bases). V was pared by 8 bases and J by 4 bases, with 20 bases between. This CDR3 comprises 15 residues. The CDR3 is CASGGLGFRGETQYF. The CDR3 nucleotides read TGTGCCAGCGGGGGATTAGGCTTCAGGGGAGAGACCCAGTACTTC.

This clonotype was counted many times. The CDR3 here is CASSSREFYEQYF. CDR3 nucleotide sequence: TGTGCCAGCAGTTCGAGGGAGTTCTACGAGCAGTACTTC. J is TRBJ2-7 and V is TRBV28, with TRBD2 as a possible D gene (5 bases). The CDR3 spans 13 residues. Trimming pared 4 bases from V and 3 bases from J, leaving 10 bases between. The germline gives CDR1 MDHEN, CDR2 SYDVKM.

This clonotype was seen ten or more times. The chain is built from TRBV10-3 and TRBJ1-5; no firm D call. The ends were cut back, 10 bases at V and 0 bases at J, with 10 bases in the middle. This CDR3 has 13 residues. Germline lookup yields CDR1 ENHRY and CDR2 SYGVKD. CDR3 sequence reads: CATAQVSNQPQHF. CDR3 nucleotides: TGTGCCACCGCTCAGGTTAGCAATCAGCCCCAGCATTTT.

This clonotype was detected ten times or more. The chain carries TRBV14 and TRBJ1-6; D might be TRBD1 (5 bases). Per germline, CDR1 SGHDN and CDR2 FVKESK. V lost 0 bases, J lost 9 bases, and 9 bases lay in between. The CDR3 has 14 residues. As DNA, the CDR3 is TGTGCCAGCAGCCAAGATCGGGGGGTTTCACCCCTCCACTTT. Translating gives CASSQDRGVSPLHF.

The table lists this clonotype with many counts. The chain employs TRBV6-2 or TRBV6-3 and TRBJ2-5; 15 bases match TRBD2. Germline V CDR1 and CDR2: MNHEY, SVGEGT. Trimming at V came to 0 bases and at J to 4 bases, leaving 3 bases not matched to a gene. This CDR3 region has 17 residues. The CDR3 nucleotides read TGTGCCAGCAGTTACTCGACGGGACTAGCGGGAGGAGAGACCCAGTACTTC. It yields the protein CASSYSTGLAGGETQYF.